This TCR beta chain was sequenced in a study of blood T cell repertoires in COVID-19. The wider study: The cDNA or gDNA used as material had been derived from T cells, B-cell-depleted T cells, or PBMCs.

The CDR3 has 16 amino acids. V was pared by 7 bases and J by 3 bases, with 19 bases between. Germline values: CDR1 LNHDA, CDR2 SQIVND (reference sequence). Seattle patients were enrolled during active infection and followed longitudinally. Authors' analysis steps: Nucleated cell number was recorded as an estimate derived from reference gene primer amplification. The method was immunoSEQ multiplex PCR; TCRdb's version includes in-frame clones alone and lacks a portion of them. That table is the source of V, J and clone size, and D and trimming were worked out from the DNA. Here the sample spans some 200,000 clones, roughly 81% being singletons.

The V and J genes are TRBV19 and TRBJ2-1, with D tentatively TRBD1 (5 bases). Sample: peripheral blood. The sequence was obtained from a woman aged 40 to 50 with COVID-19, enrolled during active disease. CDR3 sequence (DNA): TGTGCCAGTACCACCAAAGGCGGCAGGGTCTACAATGAGCAGTTCTTC. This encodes CASTTKGGRVYNEQFF.